The sequence of this TCR beta chain was determined in a study of identical twins. Study-wide points: Modeled out-of-frame TCR alpha sharing in monozygotic twins fell below observed levels.

This clonotype was counted at least ten times. Its specificity is not known. TCRdb re-analysed the 5' RACE reads in MiXCR, keeping a single row per CDR3 protein. The sample lists hundreds of thousands of distinct CDR3 sequences, 21% occurring once. The same specimen was also included in a second study, on T cells expressing NK-cell markers. Per that study: Seven donors tested HCMV-seropositive and one tested seronegative among the eight sequenced. About six donors carried dominant NKG2C+ clonotypes that made up roughly 1.0-7.0% of their CD8+ T cells. Four of the donors also had these clonotypes leading their CD3+CD56-NKG2C+ fraction.

The sequenced material came from PBMCs. The receptor was derived from a woman under 30 in good health.

CDR3 bases: TGTGCCAGCAGCCCCTGGACTAGCGGGGGTGGTGAGCAGTTCTTC. It translates to CASSPWTSGGGEQFF. The V and J genes are TRBV11-2 and TRBJ2-1; TRBD2 matches at 13 bases. The J segment lost 9 bases and the V segment lost 5 bases, leaving 7 bases of the junction unmatched. The CDR3 is 15 amino acids. Germline V CDR1 and CDR2: SGHAT, FQNNGV.